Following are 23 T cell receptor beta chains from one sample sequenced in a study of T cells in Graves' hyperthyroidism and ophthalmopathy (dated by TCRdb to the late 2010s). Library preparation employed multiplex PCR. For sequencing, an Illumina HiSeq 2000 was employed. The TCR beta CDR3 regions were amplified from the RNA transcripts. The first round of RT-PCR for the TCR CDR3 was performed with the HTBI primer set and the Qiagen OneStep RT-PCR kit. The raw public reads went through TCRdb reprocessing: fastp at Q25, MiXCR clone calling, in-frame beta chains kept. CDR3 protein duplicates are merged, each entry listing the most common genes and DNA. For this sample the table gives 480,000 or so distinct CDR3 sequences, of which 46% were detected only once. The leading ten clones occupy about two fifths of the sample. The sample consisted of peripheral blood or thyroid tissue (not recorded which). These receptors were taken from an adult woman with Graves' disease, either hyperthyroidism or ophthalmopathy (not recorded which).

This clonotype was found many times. This chain's CDR3 is CSAKREPQETQYF. CDR3 coding DNA: TGCAGTGCTAAGCGGGAACCGCAAGAGACCCAGTACTTC. The chain joins TRBV20-1 to TRBJ2-5; TRBD2 agrees at 7 bases. The V gene's germline CDR1 is DFQATT and CDR2 SNEGSKA (reference sequence). The CDR3 is 13 amino acids. V lost 4 bases, J lost 2 bases, and 4 bases stayed unmatched.

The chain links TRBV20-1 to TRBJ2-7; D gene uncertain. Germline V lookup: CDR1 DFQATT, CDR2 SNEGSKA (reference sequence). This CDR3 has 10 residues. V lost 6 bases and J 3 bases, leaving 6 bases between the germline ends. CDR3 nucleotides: TGCAGTGCCCGGATCTACGAGCAGTACTTC. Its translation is CSARIYEQYF.

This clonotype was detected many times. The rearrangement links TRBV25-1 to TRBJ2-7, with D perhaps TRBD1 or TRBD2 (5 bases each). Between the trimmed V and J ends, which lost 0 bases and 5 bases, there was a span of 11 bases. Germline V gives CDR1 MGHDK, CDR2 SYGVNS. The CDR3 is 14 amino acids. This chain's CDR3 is CASSEYRQGDEQYF. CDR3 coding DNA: TGTGCCAGCAGTGAATACCGGCAGGGAGACGAGCAGTACTTC.

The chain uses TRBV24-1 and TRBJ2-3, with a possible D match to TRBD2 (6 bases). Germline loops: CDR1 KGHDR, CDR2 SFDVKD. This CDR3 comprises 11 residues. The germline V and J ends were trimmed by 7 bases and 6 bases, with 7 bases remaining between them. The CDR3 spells CATREGDTQYF. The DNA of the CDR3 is TGTGCCACCAGGGAGGGGGATACGCAGTATTTT.

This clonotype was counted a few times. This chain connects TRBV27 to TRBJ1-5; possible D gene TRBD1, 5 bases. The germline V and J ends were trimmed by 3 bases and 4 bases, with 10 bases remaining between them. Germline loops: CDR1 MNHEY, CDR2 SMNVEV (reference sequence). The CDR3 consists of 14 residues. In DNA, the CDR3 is TGTGCCAGCAGTTTTCGACAGAGGAATCAGCCCCAGCATTTT. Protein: CASSFRQRNQPQHF.

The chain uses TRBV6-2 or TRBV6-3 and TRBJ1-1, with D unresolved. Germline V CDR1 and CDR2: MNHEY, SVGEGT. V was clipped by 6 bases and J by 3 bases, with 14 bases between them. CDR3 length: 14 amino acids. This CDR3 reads CASRANYGYTEAFF. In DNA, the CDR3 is TGTGCCAGCAGAGCGAACTATGGCTACACTGAAGCTTTCTTT.

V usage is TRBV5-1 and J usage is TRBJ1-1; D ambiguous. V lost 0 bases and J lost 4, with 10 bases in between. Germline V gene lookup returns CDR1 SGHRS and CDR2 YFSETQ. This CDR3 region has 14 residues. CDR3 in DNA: TGCGCCAGCAGCTTGGTGGCCGCCCCCACTGAAGCTTTCTTT. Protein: CASSLVAAPTEAFF.

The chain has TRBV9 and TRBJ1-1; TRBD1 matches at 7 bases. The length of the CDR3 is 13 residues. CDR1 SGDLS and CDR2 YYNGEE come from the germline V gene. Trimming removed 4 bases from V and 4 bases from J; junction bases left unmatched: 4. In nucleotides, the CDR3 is TGTGCCAGCAGCAACACAGGGGCCACTGAAGCTTTCTTT. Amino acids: CASSNTGATEAFF.

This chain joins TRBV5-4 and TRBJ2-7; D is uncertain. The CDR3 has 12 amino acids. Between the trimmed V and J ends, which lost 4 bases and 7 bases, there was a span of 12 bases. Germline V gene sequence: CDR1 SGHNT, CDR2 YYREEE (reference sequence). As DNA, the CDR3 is TGTGCCAGCAGCACCCAAAGGAAGGAGCAGTACTTC. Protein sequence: CASSTQRKEQYF.

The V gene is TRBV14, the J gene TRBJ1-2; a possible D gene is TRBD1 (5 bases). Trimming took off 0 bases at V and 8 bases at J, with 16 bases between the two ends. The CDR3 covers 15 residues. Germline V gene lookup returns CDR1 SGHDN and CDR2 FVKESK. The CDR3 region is CASSQDRAGRDGYTF. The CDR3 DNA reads TGTGCCAGCAGCCAAGATCGGGCGGGTCGGGACGGCTACACCTTC.

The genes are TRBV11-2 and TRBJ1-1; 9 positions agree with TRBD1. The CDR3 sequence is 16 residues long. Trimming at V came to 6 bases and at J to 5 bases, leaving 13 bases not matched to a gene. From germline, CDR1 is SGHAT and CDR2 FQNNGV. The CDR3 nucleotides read TGTGCCAGCAGTTCGGGGACAGGGATAAGGGAGACTGAAGCTTTCTTT. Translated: CASSSGTGIRETEAFF.

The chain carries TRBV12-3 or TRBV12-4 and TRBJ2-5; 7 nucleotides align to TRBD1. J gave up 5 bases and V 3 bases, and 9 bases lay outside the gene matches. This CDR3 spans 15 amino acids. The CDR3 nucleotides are TGTGCCAGCAGTTTGTCGGGACAGATTTGGGAGACCCAGTACTTC. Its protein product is CASSLSGQIWETQYF.

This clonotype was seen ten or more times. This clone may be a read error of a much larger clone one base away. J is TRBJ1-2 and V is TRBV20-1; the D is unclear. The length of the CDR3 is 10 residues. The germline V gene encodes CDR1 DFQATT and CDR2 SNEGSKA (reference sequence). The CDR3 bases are TGCAGTGCTGTATCCTATGGCCACACCTTC. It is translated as CSAVSYGHTF.

CDR3 residues: CASSQGLAGLGRETQYF. The DNA for the CDR3 is TGTGCCAGCAGCCAAGGACTAGCTGGCCTAGGTCGAGAGACCCAGTACTTC. The chain recombines TRBV7-9 with TRBJ2-5; 8 bases line up with TRBD2. Germline CDR1 reads SEHNR; CDR2 reads FQNEAQ (reference sequence). The V and J ends lost 5 bases and 4 bases, in that order; junction bases with no gene match: 15. The CDR3 covers 17 residues.

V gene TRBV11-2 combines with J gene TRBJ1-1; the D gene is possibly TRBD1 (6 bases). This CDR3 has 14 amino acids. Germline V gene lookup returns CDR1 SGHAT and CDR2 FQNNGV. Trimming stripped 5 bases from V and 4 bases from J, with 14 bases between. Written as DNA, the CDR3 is TGTGCCAGCAGCGGGGGGCGTCAGCCCACTGAAGCTTTCTTT. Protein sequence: CASSGGRQPTEAFF. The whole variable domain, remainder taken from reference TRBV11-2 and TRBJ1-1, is EAGVAQSPRYKIIEKRQSVAFWCNPISGHATLYWYQQILGQGPKLLIQFQNNGVVDDSQLPKDRFSAERLKGVDSTLKIQPAKLEDSAVYLCASSGGRQPTEAFFGQGTRLTVV.

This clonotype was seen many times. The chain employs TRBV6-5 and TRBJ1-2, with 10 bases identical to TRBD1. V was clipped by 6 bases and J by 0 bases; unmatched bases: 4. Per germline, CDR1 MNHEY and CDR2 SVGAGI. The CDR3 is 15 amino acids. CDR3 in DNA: TGTGCCAGCAGACGACAGGGGGCCTCTAACTATGGCTACACCTTC. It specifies CASRRQGASNYGYTF.

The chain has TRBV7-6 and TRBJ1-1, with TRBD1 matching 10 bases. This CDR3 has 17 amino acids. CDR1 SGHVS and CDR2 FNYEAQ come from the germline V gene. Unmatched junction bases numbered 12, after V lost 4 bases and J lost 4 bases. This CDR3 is CASSSRDRGLGSTEAFF. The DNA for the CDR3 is TGTGCCAGCAGCTCCCGGGACAGGGGATTAGGGAGCACTGAAGCTTTCTTT.

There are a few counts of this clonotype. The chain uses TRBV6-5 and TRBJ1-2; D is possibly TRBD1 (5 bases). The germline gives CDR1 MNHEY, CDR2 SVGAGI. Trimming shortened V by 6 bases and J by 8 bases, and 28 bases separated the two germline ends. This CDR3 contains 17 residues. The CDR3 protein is CASSLRPGTPAFEGYTF. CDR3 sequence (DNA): TGTGCCAGCAGCCTTCGTCCGGGGACGCCGGCATTCGAAGGCTACACCTTC.

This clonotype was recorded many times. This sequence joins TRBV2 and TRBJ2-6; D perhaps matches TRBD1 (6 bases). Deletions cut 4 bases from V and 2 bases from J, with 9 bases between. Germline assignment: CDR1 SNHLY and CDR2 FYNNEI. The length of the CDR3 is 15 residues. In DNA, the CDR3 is TGTGCCAGCAGTGGAGAGGGGGCTGGGGCCAACGTCCTGACTTTC. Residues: CASSGEGAGANVLTF.

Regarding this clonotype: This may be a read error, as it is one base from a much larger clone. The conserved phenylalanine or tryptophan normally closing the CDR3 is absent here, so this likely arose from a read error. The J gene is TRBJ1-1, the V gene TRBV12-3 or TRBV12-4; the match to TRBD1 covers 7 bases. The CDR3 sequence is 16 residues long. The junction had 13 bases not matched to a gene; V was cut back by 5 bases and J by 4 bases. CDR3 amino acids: CASSRYGTDPPTEAFS. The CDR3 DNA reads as TGTGCCAGCAGTAGATACGGGACAGATCCCCCCACTGAAGCTTTCTCT.

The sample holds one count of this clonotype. Written as DNA, the CDR3 is TGTGCCAGCTCCGGGGCTTTGGGGCCTCTCGAGCAGTACTTC. It specifies CASSGALGPLEQYF. The chain is built from TRBV10-3 and TRBJ2-7; D may match TRBD1 or TRBD2 (5 bases each). CDR1 and CDR2 from the germline V gene are ENHRY and SYGVKD. There are 14 residues in the CDR3. The V end was cut by 10 bases, the J end by 6 bases, with 22 bases between.

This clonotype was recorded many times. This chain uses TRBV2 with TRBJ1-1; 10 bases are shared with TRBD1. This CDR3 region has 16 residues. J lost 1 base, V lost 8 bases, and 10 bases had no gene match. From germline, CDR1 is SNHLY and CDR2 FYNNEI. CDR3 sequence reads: CASLAQTGGTNTEAFF. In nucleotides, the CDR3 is TGTGCCAGCTTAGCTCAGACAGGGGGCACGAACACTGAAGCTTTCTTT.

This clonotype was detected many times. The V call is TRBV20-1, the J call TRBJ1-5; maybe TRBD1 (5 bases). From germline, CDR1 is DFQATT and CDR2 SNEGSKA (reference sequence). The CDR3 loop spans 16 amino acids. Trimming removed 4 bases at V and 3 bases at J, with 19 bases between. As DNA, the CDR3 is TGCAGTGCTACCGTAGGGTTTTCAGGGTCCAATCAGCCCCAGCATTTT. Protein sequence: CSATVGFSGSNQPQHF.